One T cell receptor (beta chain) is described in this entry. The antigen is not known. Data came from immunoSEQ multiplex PCR; TCRdb stores just in-frame clones and leaves some out. This sample has about 150,000 clones; approximately 81% occur once, and the top ten carry 7.5% to 10%. The sample belongs to a study of PD-1 blockade in classical Hodgkin lymphoma. Looking at the study overall: Patients received nivolumab 3 mg/kg intravenously every 2 weeks. Overall study findings and caveats: Newly diagnosed patients were reported to exhibit reduced baseline TCR diversity relative to healthy donors. Lower baseline TCR diversity marked trial partial responders and progressors. Whatever underlies the repertoire differences (possibly disease activity or prior therapy) remains undefined.

Each of the patients experienced relapse following autologous stem cell transplantation, and their brentuximab vedotin exposure differed. Trimming took off 5 bases at V and 5 bases at J, with 18 bases between the two ends. The CDR3 sequence is 15 residues long. The germline V gene encodes CDR1 SEHNR and CDR2 FQNEAQ (reference sequence). The chain joins TRBV7-9 to TRBJ2-5; a possible D gene is TRBD1 (5 bases). Here the sequenced sample was peripheral blood mononuclear cells (PBMCs), taken before the second cycle of nivolumab. The source is a human donor with classical Hodgkin lymphoma. CDR3 coding DNA: TGTGCCAGCAGCAACGTTTTTGGGGCCTGGGAGACCCAGTACTTC. This codes for CASSNVFGAWETQYF.